A single sample is the source of the 22 T cell receptor beta chains below, sequenced in a study of shared clonotypes between healthy human individuals. Sequenced by immunoSEQ multiplex PCR; TCRdb stores in-frame clones only, minus some. The data show just over 2,000,000 clones, about 95% seen once. The naive CD8 fraction comprised CD45RO-negative cells positively selected for CCR7 and excluded terminally differentiated effector memory CD45RA+ cells. Sequenced sample: naive CD8+ T cells sorted from blood. These receptors originate from a man aged 18 to 35 in good health.

The chain recombines TRBV7-6 with TRBJ2-7; D gene uncertain. Per the germline V gene, CDR1 is SGHVS and CDR2 is FNYEAQ. Trimming took 4 bases from V and 5 from J, leaving 9 bases between them. The CDR3 consists of 12 residues. The CDR3 DNA reads as TGTGCCAGCAGCTATTTAGAGGACGAGCAGTACTTC. This gives the protein CASSYLEDEQYF.

The chain combines TRBV5-1 with TRBJ1-4; 9 nucleotides align to TRBD1. The CDR3 sequence is 14 residues long. Germline CDR1 is SGHRS and CDR2 is YFSETQ. Trimming took 4 bases from V and 8 from J; bases not matched to a gene: 6. The CDR3 protein is CASSPDRGKEKLFF. CDR3 in DNA: TGCGCCAGCAGCCCGGACAGGGGAAAGGAAAAACTGTTTTTT.

The J gene is TRBJ1-2, the V gene TRBV27; 7 positions agree with TRBD1. The V and J ends lost 8 bases and 6 bases, in that order; junction bases with no gene match: 12. Germline CDR1 and CDR2: MNHEY and SMNVEV (reference sequence). This CDR3 contains 14 residues. This CDR3 reads CASSYRQGKDGYTF. The CDR3 DNA follows: TGTGCCAGCTCGTATCGACAGGGTAAGGATGGCTACACCTTC.

This clone was picked up one time. The gene calls are TRBV7-9 and TRBJ2-5, with TRBD1 identical over 7 bases. There are 15 residues in the CDR3. Germline V gene lookup returns CDR1 SEHNR and CDR2 FQNEAQ (reference sequence). Germline trimming cut 6 bases from V and 1 base from J; bases unmatched to any gene: 8. The CDR3 DNA reads as TGTGCCAGCAGGTGGGCTGGGGACAGCCAAGAGACCCAGTACTTC. It yields the protein CASRWAGDSQETQYF. The complete variable domain, with remaining parts taken from reference TRBV7-9 and TRBJ2-5, reads DTGVSQNPRHKITKRGQNVTFRCDPISEHNRLYWYRQTLGQGPEFLTYFQNEAQLEKSRLLSDRFSAERPKGSFSTLEIQRTEQGDSAMYLCASRWAGDSQETQYFGPGTRLLVL.

This clone was seen once. V gene TRBV12-5 combines with J gene TRBJ2-1; tentatively, D is TRBD1 (6 bases). CDR1 and CDR2 from the germline V gene are LGHNT and FRNRAP. V lost 6 bases and J lost 0, with 18 bases in between. The CDR3 runs 17 residues. The CDR3 coding sequence is TGTGCTAGTGGCTTCTGGAGACAGGACCTCTCCTACAATGAGCAGTTCTTC. This translates into CASGFWRQDLSYNEQFF.

In the case of this clone: The same CDR3 also results from other DNA sequences found in this sample. V gene TRBV27 combines with J gene TRBJ2-1; D is perhaps TRBD1 (6 bases). Trimming removed 5 bases at V and 4 bases at J, with 12 bases between. CDR3 size: 14 residues. Germline loops: CDR1 MNHEY, CDR2 SMNVEV (reference sequence). The CDR3 bases are TGTGCCAGCAGTCTAGGGACAACTTACAATGAGCAGTTCTTC. Protein product: CASSLGTTYNEQFF.

V gene TRBV6-6 combines with J gene TRBJ2-7; TRBD1 matches 8 bases. Germline V gene sequence: CDR1 MNHNY, CDR2 SVGAGI (reference sequence). The junction had 8 bases not matched to a gene; V was cut back by 4 bases and J by 0 bases. The CDR3 runs to 16 residues. CDR3 sequence: CASSSDRDRLSYEQYF. The DNA for the CDR3 is TGTGCCAGCAGTTCCGACCGGGACAGGCTCTCCTACGAGCAGTACTTC.

The chain recombines TRBV27 with TRBJ1-3, with unresolved D. Looked up from germline, CDR1 is MNHEY and CDR2 is SMNVEV (reference sequence). The ends were cut back, 4 bases at V and 1 base at J, with 11 bases in the middle. This CDR3 has 15 residues. The CDR3 region has the DNA TGTGCCAGCAGTTCGGCCCGCCAGTCTGGAAACACCATATATTTT. Its translation is CASSSARQSGNTIYF.

This sequence joins TRBV15 and TRBJ2-7; no firm D call. CDR3 length equals 15 residues. Germline V gives CDR1 LNHNV, CDR2 YYDKDF (reference sequence). The V and J ends lost 1 base and 6 bases respectively, with 16 bases between them. Here the CDR3 DNA reads TGTGCCACCAGCAGAGGTCCACCTGGAGACTCCGAGCAGTACTTC. Its translation is CATSRGPPGDSEQYF.

The genes are TRBV6-5 and TRBJ1-2, with unresolved D. This CDR3 has 14 residues. Germline assignment: CDR1 MNHEY and CDR2 SVGAGI. Trimming shortened V by 0 bases and J by 8 bases, and 13 bases separated the two germline ends. The CDR3 DNA reads TGTGCCAGCAGTTACTCCTCCACAGCTAGGGGCTACACCTTC. Its protein is CASSYSSTARGYTF.

This clone has just one count. Here the CDR3 reads CASGLNWAGYNEQFF. The CDR3 DNA follows: TGTGCTAGTGGTTTGAACTGGGCAGGCTACAATGAGCAGTTCTTC. The gene calls are TRBV12-5 and TRBJ2-1; D remains unclear. The CDR3 runs 15 residues. V was trimmed by 2 bases and J by 3 bases, leaving 11 bases between them. Germline CDR1 LGHNT, CDR2 FRNRAP.

Details on this clone: Given a much more abundant clone one base away, this may be a read error. Other DNA sequences in the same sample also yield this CDR3. This chain joins TRBV7-9 and TRBJ2-3; no clear D. From germline, CDR1 is SEHNR and CDR2 FQNEAQ (reference sequence). V was pared by 5 bases and J by 2 bases, with 2 bases between. The CDR3 is made up of 11 amino acids. CDR3: CASSITDTQYF. The CDR3 DNA sequence: TGTGCCAGCAGCATCACAGATACGCAGTATTTT.

The chain uses TRBV7-6 and TRBJ1-2; perhaps TRBD1 as D (5 bases). V lost 4 bases, J lost 0 bases, and 12 bases lay in between. The CDR3 sequence is 15 residues long. The germline CDR1 and CDR2 sequences are SGHVS and FNYEAQ. CDR3: CASSSGAESNYGYTF. CDR3 sequence (DNA): TGTGCCAGCAGCTCCGGGGCTGAATCTAACTATGGCTACACCTTC.

The chain is built from TRBV15 and TRBJ2-1, with D unclear. The CDR3 runs 15 residues. The V gene's germline CDR1 is LNHNV and CDR2 YYDKDF (reference sequence). Trimming cost V 6 bases and J 0 bases, with 12 bases left between them. CDR3 region: CATSSTMSSYNEQFF. The CDR3 DNA is TGTGCCACCAGTAGCACCATGAGCTCCTACAATGAGCAGTTCTTC. Variable domain in full (rest from reference TRBV15 and TRBJ2-1): DAMVIQNPRYQVTQFGKPVTLSCSQTLNHNVMYWYQQKSSQAPKLLFHYYDKDFNNEADTPDNFQSRRPNTSFCFLDIRSPGLGDTAMYLCATSSTMSSYNEQFFGPGTRLTVL.

V and J are TRBV12-5 and TRBJ2-1, with 8 bases lining up with TRBD2. Germline V gene lookup returns CDR1 LGHNT and CDR2 FRNRAP. Trimming at V came to 2 bases and at J to 8 bases, leaving 14 bases not matched to a gene. The CDR3 is 17 residues long. CDR3 sequence reads: CASGLPWSPGGPDEQFF. In DNA, the CDR3 is TGTGCTAGTGGTTTGCCGTGGTCACCGGGAGGGCCGGATGAGCAGTTCTTC.

This chain connects TRBV7-9 to TRBJ2-3; no reliable D call. CDR1 is SEHNR, CDR2 FQNEAQ, per germline (reference sequence). The ends were cut back, 5 bases at V and 4 bases at J, with 16 bases in the middle. The CDR3 is 15 amino acids. CDR3 amino acids: CASSPKPYSSDTQYF. DNA for the CDR3: TGTGCCAGCAGCCCCAAGCCTTATTCATCAGATACGCAGTATTTT.

This clone appeared a single time. The identical CDR3 is also encoded by other nucleotide sequences in the sample. The chain uses TRBV7-9 and TRBJ2-7; D gene uncertain. The CDR3 sequence is 13 residues long. Looked up from germline, CDR1 is SEHNR and CDR2 is FQNEAQ (reference sequence). With 1 base removed from V and 6 bases from J, the gap between germline ends came to 10 bases. The CDR3 bases are TGTGCCAGCAGCTTAGATGGGCTTCCCGAGCAGTACTTC. Translated: CASSLDGLPEQYF. Together with reference TRBV7-9 and TRBJ2-7, the CDR3 gives the full variable domain: DTGVSQNPRHKITKRGQNVTFRCDPISEHNRLYWYRQTLGQGPEFLTYFQNEAQLEKSRLLSDRFSAERPKGSFSTLEIQRTEQGDSAMYLCASSLDGLPEQYFGPGTRLTVT.

V gene TRBV7-3 combines with J gene TRBJ2-2, with D possibly TRBD2 on 6 matching bases. In germline, CDR1 is SGHTA, CDR2 FQGTGA. Trimming took 3 bases from V and 7 from J, leaving 15 bases between them. The CDR3 length is 15 residues. The CDR3 DNA is TGTGCCAGCAGCTTGGGACTGGGAGTAGGCGGGGAGCTGTTTTTT. Encoded protein: CASSLGLGVGGELFF.

About this clone: The same CDR3 also results from other DNA sequences found in this sample. CDR3 coding DNA: TGTGCCAGCAGCTTCCAAGGAACTGAAGCTTTCTTT. Translating gives CASSFQGTEAFF. The chain combines TRBV7-9 with TRBJ1-1, with D unclear. V was trimmed by 3 bases and J by 5 bases, leaving 7 bases between them. From germline, CDR1 is SEHNR and CDR2 FQNEAQ (reference sequence). The CDR3 is 12 amino acids.

The chain links TRBV7-3 to TRBJ2-3; D is possibly TRBD2 (7 bases). V lost 5 bases to trimming and J lost 4 bases, with 16 bases between them. From germline, CDR1 is SGHTA and CDR2 FQGTGA. This CDR3 is built from 15 residues. CDR3: CASSRWGGFADTQYF. CDR3 DNA: TGTGCCAGCAGCCGATGGGGGGGCTTCGCAGATACGCAGTATTTT.

The rearrangement links TRBV4-1 to TRBJ1-5, with D uncertain. Germline CDR1 reads MGHRA; CDR2 reads YSYEKL. CDR3 length: 14 residues. Trimming left V 0 bases short and J 7 bases short, with 10 bases between. The chain's CDR3 is CASSQEDPRQPQHF. CDR3 coding DNA: TGCGCCAGCAGCCAAGAGGATCCCAGGCAGCCCCAGCATTTT.

To note about this clone: The same CDR3 is also encoded by other DNA sequences in this sample. The chain joins TRBV27 to TRBJ1-4; D remains unclear. The CDR3 consists of 14 residues. CDR1 and CDR2 (germline): MNHEY, SMNVEV (reference sequence). V lost 3 bases and J 3 bases, leaving 8 bases between the germline ends. The DNA of the CDR3 is TGTGCCAGCAGTTTGACGGACTCTAATGAAAAACTGTTTTTT. Protein product: CASSLTDSNEKLFF. The full variable domain, in which reference TRBV27 and TRBJ1-4 provide the parts outside the CDR3, is EAQVTQNPRYLITVTGKKLTVTCSQNMNHEYMSWYRQDPGLGLRQIYYSMNVEVTDKGDVPEGYKVSRKEKRNFPLILESPSPNQTSLYFCASSLTDSNEKLFFGSGTQLSVL.